What follows are 29 T cell receptor beta chains derived from one specimen sequenced in a study of shared clonotypes between healthy human individuals. Clones were sequenced by immunoSEQ multiplex PCR, and TCRdb holds only the in-frame ones, with some missing. The table records 2.5 million or so clones, approximately 92% of them present only once. Source material: naive CD4+ T cells sorted from blood. The subset was: CD45RA+ positively selected. The receptors stem from a man aged 18 to 30 in good health.

This chain uses TRBV11-2 with TRBJ2-5; 8 positions agree with TRBD1. With V trimmed by 8 bases and J by 5 bases, 13 bases remained unmatched. Per germline, CDR1 SGHAT and CDR2 FQNNGV. This CDR3 spans 15 amino acids. The CDR3 spells CASAPGGLASETQYF. CDR3 in DNA: TGTGCCAGCGCACCAGGGGGCCTCGCCTCTGAGACCCAGTACTTC.

The V call is TRBV6-6, the J call TRBJ1-1; D gene uncertain. V was shortened by 6 bases and J by 6 bases, with 11 bases between the two germline ends. In germline, CDR1 is MNHNY, CDR2 SVGAGI (reference sequence). The CDR3 is 12 amino acids. CDR3 loop: CASSRDNAEAFF. The CDR3 nucleotides read TGTGCCAGCAGCCGTGATAACGCTGAAGCTTTCTTT.

V usage is TRBV5-6 and J usage is TRBJ2-5; 7 nucleotides agree with TRBD2. Germline V gene sequence: CDR1 SGHDT, CDR2 YYEEEE. Unmatched junction bases numbered 4, after V lost 4 bases and J lost 1 base. This CDR3 spans 14 amino acids. CDR3 amino acids: CASSLGTTQETQYF. CDR3 nucleotide sequence: TGTGCCAGCAGCCTAGGGACTACCCAAGAGACCCAGTACTTC. The variable domain in full, with the rest retrieved from reference TRBV5-6 and TRBJ2-5, is DAGVTQSPTHLIKTRGQQVTLRCSPKSGHDTVSWYQQALGQGPQFIFQYYEEEERQRGNFPDRFSGHQFPNYSSELNVNALLLGDSALYLCASSLGTTQETQYFGPGTRLLVL.

The chain has TRBV7-3 and TRBJ2-1; D is undetermined. The CDR3 length is 15 residues. Germline V lookup: CDR1 SGHTA, CDR2 FQGTGA. V shed 2 bases and J shed 1 base, with 9 bases lying between them. CDR3 amino acids: CASSLLTASYNEQFF. DNA of the CDR3: TGTGCCAGCAGCTTACTGACGGCTTCCTACAATGAGCAGTTCTTC.

For this clone: Distinct nucleotide sequences in the sample also encode this CDR3. V is TRBV7-9 and J is TRBJ2-5, with TRBD1 matching 10 bases. The DNA end favors TRBJ2-7, so the J call may be wrong. Germline CDR1 SEHNR, CDR2 FQNEAQ (reference sequence). This CDR3 is built from 14 residues. The CDR3 region is CASSLAGQGYEQYF. In DNA, the CDR3 is TGTGCCAGCAGCTTAGCGGGACAGGGGTACGAGCAGTACTTC.

V and J are TRBV5-1 and TRBJ2-2, with a tentative D call TRBD1 (7 bases). The V end lost 4 bases, the J end lost 4 bases, and 11 bases lay between the germline ends. Germline assignment: CDR1 SGHRS and CDR2 YFSETQ. CDR3 length: 14 residues. The CDR3 region has the DNA TGCGCCAGCAGCCAGGGGGGCAGCACCGGGGAGCTGTTTTTT. Protein sequence: CASSQGGSTGELFF.

The chain employs TRBV2 and TRBJ2-3; D is unclear. The CDR3 length is 18 residues. Looked up from germline, CDR1 is SNHLY and CDR2 is FYNNEI. V was trimmed by 7 bases and J by 0 bases, leaving 23 bases between them. The CDR3 spells CASMDPIRVSPSTDTQYF. The CDR3 nucleotides read TGTGCCAGCATGGACCCCATACGTGTCAGCCCTAGCACAGATACGCAGTATTTT.

The chain couples TRBV10-1 to TRBJ2-3; TRBD1 agrees at 11 bases. From germline, CDR1 is WNHNN and CDR2 SYGVQD (reference sequence). J was trimmed by 0 bases and V by 6 bases; bases with no gene match: 5. CDR3 length: 16 amino acids. The CDR3 coding sequence is TGCGCCAGCAGCTCCGGGACAGGGGGAAGCACAGATACGCAGTATTTT. Translation gives CASSSGTGGSTDTQYF.

The gene calls are TRBV4-2 and TRBJ2-1; tentatively, D is TRBD1 or TRBD2 (5 bases each). In germline, CDR1 is LGHNA, CDR2 YNFKEQ. The CDR3 has 18 residues. V shed 2 bases and J shed 0 bases, with 17 bases lying between them. The CDR3 sequence is CASSQFPPGPSSYNEQFF. The CDR3 bases are TGTGCCAGCAGCCAATTCCCCCCGGGGCCAAGCTCCTACAATGAGCAGTTCTTC.

The chain recombines TRBV6-6 with TRBJ2-7; TRBD1 matches at 7 bases. Looked up from germline, CDR1 is MNHNY and CDR2 is SVGAGI (reference sequence). J was trimmed by 1 base and V by 7 bases; bases with no gene match: 7. The CDR3 is made up of 14 amino acids. The CDR3 DNA reads TGTGCCAGCACCATGAGACAGGGATCCTACGAGCAGTACTTC. Protein product: CASTMRQGSYEQYF.

The chain is built from TRBV30 and TRBJ2-7; 10 bases are shared with TRBD1. J gave up 5 bases and V 5 bases, and 12 bases lay outside the gene matches. Germline lookup yields CDR1 GTSNPN and CDR2 SVGIG (reference sequence). There are 15 residues in the CDR3. The CDR3 nucleotides read TGTGCCTGGGGCCTGAGGGACAGGGGTAGCGACGAGCAGTACTTC. This translates into CAWGLRDRGSDEQYF.

CDR3 region: CASSLTRGFNSPLHF. The CDR3 DNA is TGTGCCAGCAGTTTAACCAGGGGGTTTAATTCACCCCTCCACTTT. The chain recombines TRBV27 with TRBJ1-6, with 7 bases identical to TRBD1. CDR1 MNHEY and CDR2 SMNVEV come from the germline V gene (reference sequence). The CDR3 consists of 15 residues. V trimming: 2 bases; J trimming: 6 bases; junction bases outside the gene matches: 4.

The gene calls are TRBV5-1 and TRBJ2-3; D may match TRBD1 or TRBD2 (5 bases each). The CDR3 is 15 residues long. Per the germline V gene, CDR1 is SGHRS and CDR2 is YFSETQ. The V end lost 4 bases, the J end lost 2 bases, and 14 bases lay between the germline ends. Here the CDR3 DNA reads TGCGCCAGCAGCCCTCGGGACGACTACACAGATACGCAGTATTTT. Translation: CASSPRDDYTDTQYF.

This chain links TRBV11-2 with TRBJ2-7, with D possibly matching TRBD1 (6 bases). The CDR3 totals 15 residues. V lost 3 bases to trimming and J lost 2 bases, with 14 bases between them. Germline V CDR1 and CDR2: SGHAT, FQNNGV. CDR3 sequence reads: CASSLLDSGTYEQYF. CDR3 sequence (DNA): TGTGCCAGCAGCTTGCTGGACAGTGGGACCTACGAGCAGTACTTC.

The chain couples TRBV6-5 to TRBJ2-3, with 9 bases aligning to TRBD2. CDR3 size: 14 residues. V trimming: 6 bases; J trimming: 3 bases; junction bases outside the gene matches: 4. The germline CDR1 and CDR2 sequences are MNHEY and SVGAGI. Written as DNA, the CDR3 is TGTGCCAGCAGCTCAGCGGGAGGAACAGATACGCAGTATTTT. It yields the protein CASSSAGGTDTQYF.

V is TRBV6-6 and J is TRBJ2-7, with D possibly being TRBD1 or TRBD2 (5 bases each). Germline V gives CDR1 MNHNY, CDR2 SVGAGI (reference sequence). CDR3 length: 14 amino acids. V was clipped by 8 bases and J by 0 bases, with 14 bases between them. CDR3 amino acids: CASEKDGTSYEQYF. CDR3 bases: TGTGCCAGCGAGAAGGACGGGACCTCCTACGAGCAGTACTTC.

This rearrangement joins TRBV6-5 to TRBJ2-1, with 8 nucleotides matching TRBD1. The CDR3 spans 15 residues. Germline V gene sequence: CDR1 MNHEY, CDR2 SVGAGI. The trim removed 2 bases at V and 4 bases at J, leaving 4 bases unmatched. The CDR3: CASSYGQGKYNEQFF. CDR3 in DNA: TGTGCCAGCAGTTACGGACAGGGCAAATACAATGAGCAGTTCTTC.

As concerns this clone: The same CDR3 also results from other DNA sequences found in this sample. The chain employs TRBV30 and TRBJ2-3, with 10 bases matching TRBD2. The CDR3 is 15 residues long. The trim removed 3 bases at V and 1 base at J, leaving 4 bases unmatched. Looked up from germline, CDR1 is GTSNPN and CDR2 is SVGIG (reference sequence). The DNA for the CDR3 is TGTGCCTGGAGCCGGCTAGCGGGGGGCACAGATACGCAGTATTTT. It specifies CAWSRLAGGTDTQYF.

To note about this clone: The same CDR3 arises from other DNA sequences in this sample as well. The chain recombines TRBV5-1 with TRBJ2-7; tentative D call: TRBD2 (6 bases). CDR1 and CDR2 (germline): SGHRS, YFSETQ. CDR3 length equals 12 residues. With 5 bases removed from V and 1 base from J, the gap between germline ends came to 7 bases. The DNA of the CDR3 is TGCGCCAGCAGGGGGGGATCCTACGAGCAGTACTTC. This codes for CASRGGSYEQYF.

As to this clone: The identical CDR3 is also encoded by other nucleotide sequences in the sample. V usage is TRBV5-1 and J usage is TRBJ2-7; 9 bases are a match to TRBD2. CDR1 and CDR2 from the germline V gene are SGHRS and YFSETQ. J gave up 5 bases and V 0 bases, and 0 bases lay outside the gene matches. The CDR3 consists of 13 residues. The CDR3 DNA is TGCGCCAGCAGCTTGGGCGGGGGGGACGAGCAGTACTTC. Encoded protein: CASSLGGGDEQYF.

This clone appeared once. DNA of the CDR3: TGTGCCAGCAGCTTAAATGGCCAGGGTGGGGGCGGACTGTTTTTT. Protein: CASSLNGQGGGGLFF. V and J are TRBV11-2 and TRBJ1-4; perhaps TRBD1 as D (6 bases). Trimming left V 2 bases short and J 13 bases short, with 20 bases between. The CDR3 totals 15 residues. Germline CDR1 SGHAT, CDR2 FQNNGV.

V is TRBV9 and J is TRBJ1-4; no reliable D call. V dropped 4 bases and J dropped 2 bases, with 6 bases sitting between them. CDR3 length: 13 amino acids. CDR1 and CDR2 from the germline V gene are SGDLS and YYNGEE. CDR3 nucleotide sequence: TGTGCCAGCAGCACCGACACTAATGAAAAACTGTTTTTT. It is translated as CASSTDTNEKLFF.

This clone came up a few times. V gene TRBV2 combines with J gene TRBJ1-2; possibly TRBD1 for D (6 bases). With 3 bases removed from V and 0 bases from J, the gap between germline ends came to 8 bases. CDR3 length: 14 amino acids. Germline V gene lookup returns CDR1 SNHLY and CDR2 FYNNEI. CDR3 sequence (DNA): TGTGCCAGCAGTGAGACAGGAACTAACTATGGCTACACCTTC. Translation: CASSETGTNYGYTF.

The genes are TRBV6-5 and TRBJ1-1; 8 nucleotides agree with TRBD1. The V gene's germline CDR1 is MNHEY and CDR2 SVGAGI. This CDR3 is 15 amino acids long. Unmatched junction bases numbered 6, after V lost 2 bases and J lost 4 bases. In nucleotides, the CDR3 is TGTGCCAGCAGTTACATCGGACAGGGTAGCACTGAAGCTTTCTTT. Translated, it gives CASSYIGQGSTEAFF.

This clone was observed a few times. The chain couples TRBV28 to TRBJ1-1; 8 positions agree with TRBD1. Losses at the gene ends were 6 bases for V and 1 base for J; bases not matched to a gene: 7. CDR3 length: 15 residues. Germline loops: CDR1 MDHEN, CDR2 SYDVKM. CDR3 coding DNA: TGTGCCAGCAGCCGTATCGACAGGGGGAACACTGAAGCTTTCTTT. Encoded protein: CASSRIDRGNTEAFF.

The J gene is TRBJ1-1, the V gene TRBV30; 7 bases match TRBD1. V lost 3 bases and J lost 8; bases outside the gene matches: 9. The CDR3 extends over 13 amino acids. Germline CDR1 GTSNPN, CDR2 SVGIG (reference sequence). CDR3 sequence: CAWSSWDSSEAFF. CDR3 coding DNA: TGTGCCTGGAGCTCTTGGGACAGTTCCGAAGCTTTCTTT.

This rearrangement joins TRBV11-2 to TRBJ1-5; 7 bases map to TRBD1. V was pared by 3 bases and J by 0 bases, with 5 bases of the junction left unmatched. Germline V gene data show CDR1 as SGHAT and CDR2 as FQNNGV. The CDR3 sequence is 16 residues long. The CDR3 here is CASSLGTAYSNQPQHF. DNA of the CDR3: TGTGCCAGCAGCTTGGGGACAGCCTATAGCAATCAGCCCCAGCATTTT.

V gene TRBV7-8 combines with J gene TRBJ2-3; D perhaps matches TRBD1 (5 bases). The CDR3 loop spans 15 amino acids. The germline V gene encodes CDR1 SGHVS and CDR2 FQNEAQ. The V end lost 6 bases, the J end lost 2 bases, and 15 bases lay between the germline ends. CDR3 DNA sequence: TGTGCCAGCAGTCTTACAGGTTTCCTCACAGATACGCAGTATTTT. This encodes CASSLTGFLTDTQYF.

For this clone: Other DNA sequences in this sample translate to the same CDR3. The chain uses TRBV5-1 and TRBJ2-2, with 8 bases identical to TRBD2. Per the germline V gene, CDR1 is SGHRS and CDR2 is YFSETQ. The CDR3 runs 16 residues. Losses at the gene ends were 1 base for V and 1 base for J; bases not matched to a gene: 3. The CDR3: CASSLTSGGNTGELFF. CDR3 coding DNA: TGCGCCAGCAGCTTGACAAGCGGGGGGAACACCGGGGAGCTGTTTTTT.